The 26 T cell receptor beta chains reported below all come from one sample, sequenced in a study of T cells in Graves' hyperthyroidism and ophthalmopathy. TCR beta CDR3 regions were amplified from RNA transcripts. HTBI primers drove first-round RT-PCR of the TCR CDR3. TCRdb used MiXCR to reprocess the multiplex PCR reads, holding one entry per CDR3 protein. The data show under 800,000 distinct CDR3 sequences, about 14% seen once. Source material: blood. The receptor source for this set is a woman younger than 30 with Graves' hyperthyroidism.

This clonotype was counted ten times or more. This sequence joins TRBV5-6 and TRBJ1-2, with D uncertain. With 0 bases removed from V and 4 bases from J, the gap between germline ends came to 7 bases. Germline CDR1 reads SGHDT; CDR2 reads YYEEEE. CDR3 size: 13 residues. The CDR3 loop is CASSLVSRYGYTF. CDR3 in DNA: TGTGCCAGCAGCTTGGTCTCTCGCTATGGCTACACCTTC.

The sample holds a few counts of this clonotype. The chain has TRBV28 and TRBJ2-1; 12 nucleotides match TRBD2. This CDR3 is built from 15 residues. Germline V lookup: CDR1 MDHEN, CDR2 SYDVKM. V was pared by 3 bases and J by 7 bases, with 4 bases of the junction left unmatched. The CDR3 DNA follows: TGTGCCAGCAGTTTGGCGACTAGCGGGAGTAATGAGCAGTTCTTC. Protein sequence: CASSLATSGSNEQFF.

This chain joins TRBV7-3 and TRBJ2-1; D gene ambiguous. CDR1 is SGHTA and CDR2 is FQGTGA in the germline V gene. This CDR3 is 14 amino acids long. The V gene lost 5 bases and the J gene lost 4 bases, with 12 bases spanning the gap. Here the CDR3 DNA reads TGTGCCAGCAGCCCCGCGGAGCTATACAATGAGCAGTTCTTC. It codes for CASSPAELYNEQFF.

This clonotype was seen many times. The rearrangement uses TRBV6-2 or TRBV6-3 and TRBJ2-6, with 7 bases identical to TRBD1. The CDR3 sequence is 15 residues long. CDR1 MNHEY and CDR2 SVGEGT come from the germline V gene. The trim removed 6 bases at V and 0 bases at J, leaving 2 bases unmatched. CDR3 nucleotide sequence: TGTGCCAGCAGGACAGGGAGCTCTGGGGCCAACGTCCTGACTTTC. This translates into CASRTGSSGANVLTF.

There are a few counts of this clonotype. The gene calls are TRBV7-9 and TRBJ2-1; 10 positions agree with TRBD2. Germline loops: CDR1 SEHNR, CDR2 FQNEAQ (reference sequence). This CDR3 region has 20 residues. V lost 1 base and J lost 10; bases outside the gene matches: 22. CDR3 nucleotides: TGTGCCAGCAGCTTAGGGGGGCGGCCGCAACTAGCGGGATCGTATTACGAGCAGTTCTTC. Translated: CASSLGGRPQLAGSYYEQFF. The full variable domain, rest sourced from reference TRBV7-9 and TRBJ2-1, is DTGVSQNPRHKITKRGQNVTFRCDPISEHNRLYWYRQTLGQGPEFLTYFQNEAQLEKSRLLSDRFSAERPKGSFSTLEIQRTEQGDSAMYLCASSLGGRPQLAGSYYEQFFGPGTRLTVL.

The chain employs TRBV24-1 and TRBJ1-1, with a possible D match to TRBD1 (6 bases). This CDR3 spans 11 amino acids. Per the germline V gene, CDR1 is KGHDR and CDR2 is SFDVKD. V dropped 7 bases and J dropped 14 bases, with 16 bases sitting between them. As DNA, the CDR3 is TGTGCCACCAGCCCTGGGGGCCCCAAATTCTTT. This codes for CATSPGGPKFF.

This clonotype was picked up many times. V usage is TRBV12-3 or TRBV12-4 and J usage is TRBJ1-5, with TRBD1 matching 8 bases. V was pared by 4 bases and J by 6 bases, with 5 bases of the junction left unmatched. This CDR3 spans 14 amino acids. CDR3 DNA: TGTGCCAGCAGTTCCGAGGACAGGGTTCAGCCCCAGCATTTT. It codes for CASSSEDRVQPQHF.

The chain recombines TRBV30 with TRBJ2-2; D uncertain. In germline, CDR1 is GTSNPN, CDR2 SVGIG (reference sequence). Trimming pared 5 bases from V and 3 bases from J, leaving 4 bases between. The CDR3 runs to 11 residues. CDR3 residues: CAWYYTGELFF. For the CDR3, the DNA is TGTGCCTGGTATTACACCGGGGAGCTGTTTTTT. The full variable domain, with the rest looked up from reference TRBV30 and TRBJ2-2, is SQTIHQWPATLVQPVGSPLSLECTVEGTSNPNLYWYRQAAGRGLQLLFYSVGIGQISSEVPQNLSASRPQDRQFILSSKKLLLSDSGFYLCAWYYTGELFFGEGSRLTVL.

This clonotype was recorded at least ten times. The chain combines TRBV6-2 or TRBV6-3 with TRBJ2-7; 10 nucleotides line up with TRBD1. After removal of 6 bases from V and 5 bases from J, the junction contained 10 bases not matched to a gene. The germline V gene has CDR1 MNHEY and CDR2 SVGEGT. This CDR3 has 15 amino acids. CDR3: CASRDRQGALDEQYF. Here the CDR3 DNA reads TGTGCCAGCAGAGACCGACAGGGGGCTCTGGACGAGCAGTACTTC.

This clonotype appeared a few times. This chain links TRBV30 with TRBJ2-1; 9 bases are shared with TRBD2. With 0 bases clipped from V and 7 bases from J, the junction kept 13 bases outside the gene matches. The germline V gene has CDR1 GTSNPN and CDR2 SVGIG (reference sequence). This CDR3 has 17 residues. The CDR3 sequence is CAWSVWASGTRGNEQFF. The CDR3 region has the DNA TGTGCCTGGAGTGTATGGGCTAGCGGGACTCGAGGAAATGAGCAGTTCTTC. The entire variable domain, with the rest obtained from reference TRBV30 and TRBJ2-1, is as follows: SQTIHQWPATLVQPVGSPLSLECTVEGTSNPNLYWYRQAAGRGLQLLFYSVGIGQISSEVPQNLSASRPQDRQFILSSKKLLLSDSGFYLCAWSVWASGTRGNEQFFGPGTRLTVL.

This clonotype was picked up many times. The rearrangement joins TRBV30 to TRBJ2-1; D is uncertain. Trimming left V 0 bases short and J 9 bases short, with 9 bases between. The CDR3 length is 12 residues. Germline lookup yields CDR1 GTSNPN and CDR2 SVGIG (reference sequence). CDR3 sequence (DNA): TGTGCCTGGAGTGTAGGGATAGGTGAGCAGTTCTTC. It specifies CAWSVGIGEQFF.

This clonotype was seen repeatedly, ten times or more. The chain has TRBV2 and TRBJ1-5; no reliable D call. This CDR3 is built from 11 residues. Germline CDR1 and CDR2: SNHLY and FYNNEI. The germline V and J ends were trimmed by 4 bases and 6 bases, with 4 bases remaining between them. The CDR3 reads CASSVGQPQHF. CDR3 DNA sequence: TGTGCCAGCAGTGTCGGTCAGCCCCAGCATTTT. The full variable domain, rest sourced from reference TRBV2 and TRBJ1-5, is EPEVTQTPSHQVTQMGQEVILRCVPISNHLYFYWYRQILGQKVEFLVSFYNNEISEKSEIFDDQFSVERPDGSNFTLKIRSTKLEDSAMYFCASSVGQPQHFGDGTRLSIL.

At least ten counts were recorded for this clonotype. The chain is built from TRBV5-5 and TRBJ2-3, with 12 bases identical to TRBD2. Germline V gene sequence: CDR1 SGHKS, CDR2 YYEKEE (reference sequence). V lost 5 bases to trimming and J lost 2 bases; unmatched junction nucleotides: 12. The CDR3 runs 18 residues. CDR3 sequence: CASRGTRGLAGFTDTQYF. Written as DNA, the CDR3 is TGTGCCAGCAGGGGGACAAGAGGACTAGCGGGGTTCACAGATACGCAGTATTTT.

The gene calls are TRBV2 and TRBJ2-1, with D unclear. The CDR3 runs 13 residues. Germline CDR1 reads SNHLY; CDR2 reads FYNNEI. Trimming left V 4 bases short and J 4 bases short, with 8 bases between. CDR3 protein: CASSAAPYNEQFF. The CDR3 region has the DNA TGTGCCAGCAGTGCGGCACCATACAATGAGCAGTTCTTC.

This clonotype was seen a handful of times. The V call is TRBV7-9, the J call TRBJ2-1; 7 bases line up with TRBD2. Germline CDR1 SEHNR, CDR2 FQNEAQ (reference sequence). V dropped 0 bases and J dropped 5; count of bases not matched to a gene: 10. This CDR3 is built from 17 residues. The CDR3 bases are TGTGCCAGCAGCTTAGCGTGGCGCGGGAGTAGAAACAATGAGCAGTTCTTC. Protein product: CASSLAWRGSRNNEQFF.

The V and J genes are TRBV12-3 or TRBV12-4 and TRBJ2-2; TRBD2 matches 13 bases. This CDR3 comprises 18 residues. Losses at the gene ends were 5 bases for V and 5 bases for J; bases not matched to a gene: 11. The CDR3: CASSPVGLAGVGTGELFF. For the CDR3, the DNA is TGTGCCAGCAGTCCCGTCGGACTAGCGGGAGTTGGAACCGGGGAGCTGTTTTTT.

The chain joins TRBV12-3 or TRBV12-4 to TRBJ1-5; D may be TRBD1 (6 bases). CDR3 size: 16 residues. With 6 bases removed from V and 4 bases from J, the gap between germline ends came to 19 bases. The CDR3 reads CASSIGQYSRNQPQHF. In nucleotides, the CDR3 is TGTGCCAGCAGCATCGGACAGTATAGTAGGAATCAGCCCCAGCATTTT.

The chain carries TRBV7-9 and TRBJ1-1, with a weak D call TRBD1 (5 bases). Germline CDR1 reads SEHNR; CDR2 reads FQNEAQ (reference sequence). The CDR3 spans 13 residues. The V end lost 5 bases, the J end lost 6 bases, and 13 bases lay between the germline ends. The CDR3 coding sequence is TGTGCCAGCAGCCGGGATCCAGGGTCTGAAGCTTTCTTT. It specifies CASSRDPGSEAFF.

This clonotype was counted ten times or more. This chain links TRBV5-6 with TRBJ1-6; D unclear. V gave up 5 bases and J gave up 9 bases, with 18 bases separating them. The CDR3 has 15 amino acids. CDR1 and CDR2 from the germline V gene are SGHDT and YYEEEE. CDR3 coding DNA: TGTGCCAGCAGGCAACTGCGGACTTTGAGTTCACCCCTCCACTTT. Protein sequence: CASRQLRTLSSPLHF. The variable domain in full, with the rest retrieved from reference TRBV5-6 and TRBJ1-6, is DAGVTQSPTHLIKTRGQQVTLRCSPKSGHDTVSWYQQALGQGPQFIFQYYEEEERQRGNFPDRFSGHQFPNYSSELNVNALLLGDSALYLCASRQLRTLSSPLHFGNGTRLTVT.

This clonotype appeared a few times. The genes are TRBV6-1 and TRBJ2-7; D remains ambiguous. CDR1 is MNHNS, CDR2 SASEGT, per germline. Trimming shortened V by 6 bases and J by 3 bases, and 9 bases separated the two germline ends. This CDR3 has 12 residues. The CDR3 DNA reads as TGTGCCAGCAGAAACCGATTCTACGAGCAGTACTTC. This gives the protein CASRNRFYEQYF.

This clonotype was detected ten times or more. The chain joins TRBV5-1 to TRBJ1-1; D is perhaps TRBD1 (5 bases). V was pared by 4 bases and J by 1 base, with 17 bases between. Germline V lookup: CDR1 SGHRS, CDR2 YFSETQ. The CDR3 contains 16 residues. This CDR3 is CASSQRETGTNTEAFF. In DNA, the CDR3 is TGCGCCAGCAGCCAGAGGGAAACAGGTACGAACACTGAAGCTTTCTTT.

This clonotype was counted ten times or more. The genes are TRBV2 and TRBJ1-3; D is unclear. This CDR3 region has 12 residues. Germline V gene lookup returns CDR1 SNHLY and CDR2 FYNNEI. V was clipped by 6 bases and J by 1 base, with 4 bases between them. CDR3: CASRVSGNTIYF. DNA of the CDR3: TGTGCCAGCAGGGTTTCTGGAAACACCATATATTTT.

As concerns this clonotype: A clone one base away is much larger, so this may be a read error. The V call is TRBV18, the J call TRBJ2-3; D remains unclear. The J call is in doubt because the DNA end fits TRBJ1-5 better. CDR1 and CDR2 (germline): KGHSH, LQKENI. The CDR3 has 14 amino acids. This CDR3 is CASSPRTNSDTQHF. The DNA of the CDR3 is TGTGCCAGCTCACCGAGGACTAATTCAGATACGCAGCATTTT.

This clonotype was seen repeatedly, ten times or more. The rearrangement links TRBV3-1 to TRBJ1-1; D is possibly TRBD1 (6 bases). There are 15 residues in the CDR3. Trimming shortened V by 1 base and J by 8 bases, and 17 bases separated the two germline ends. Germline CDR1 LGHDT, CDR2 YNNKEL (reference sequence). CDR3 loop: CASSQGIIGTGEAFF. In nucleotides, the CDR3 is TGTGCCAGCAGCCAAGGGATCATAGGAACAGGGGAAGCTTTCTTT.

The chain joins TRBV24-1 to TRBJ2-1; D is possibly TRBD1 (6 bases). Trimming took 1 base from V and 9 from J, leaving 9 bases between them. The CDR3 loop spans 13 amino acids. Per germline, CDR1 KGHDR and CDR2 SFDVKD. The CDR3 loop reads CATSDFRTAEQFF. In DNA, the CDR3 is TGTGCCACCAGTGATTTTCGGACAGCTGAGCAGTTCTTC.

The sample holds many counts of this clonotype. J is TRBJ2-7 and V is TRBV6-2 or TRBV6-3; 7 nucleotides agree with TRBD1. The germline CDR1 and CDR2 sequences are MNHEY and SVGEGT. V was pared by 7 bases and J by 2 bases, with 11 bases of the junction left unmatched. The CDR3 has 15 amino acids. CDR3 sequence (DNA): TGTGCCAGCACCCACCCCGGCACAGGGGCCTACGAGCAGTACTTC. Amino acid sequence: CASTHPGTGAYEQYF.